This T cell receptor beta chain was sequenced during a study of cytomegalovirus exposure and HLA in healthy donors. Amplification used 60 Vbeta primers and 13 Jbeta primers. The method was immunoSEQ multiplex PCR; TCRdb's version includes in-frame clones alone and lacks a portion of them. The data show 110,000 or so clones, 82% seen once. The V end was cut by 4 bases, the J end by 3 bases, with 14 bases between. The CDR3 is 15 amino acids. Germline V CDR1 and CDR2: WNHNN, SYGVQD (reference sequence). The V call is TRBV10-1, the J call TRBJ2-3; D is ambiguous. The receptor was isolated from a young woman in good health and CMV-seronegative. The source material was PBMCs. This chain's CDR3 is CASSVTIAVTDTQYF. For the CDR3, the DNA is TGCGCCAGCAGTGTAACAATTGCGGTTACAGATACGCAGTATTTT.